These 14 T cell receptor beta chains were all obtained from the same sample, sequenced in a study of PD-L1 blockade in urothelial cancer. The method was immunoSEQ multiplex PCR; TCRdb's version includes in-frame clones alone and lacks a portion of them. Of 56,000 or so clones detected, around 84% appear once; the ten largest clones hold roughly 2.8%. The sample in question was PBMCs, obtained around atezolizumab (anti-PD-L1) treatment. The receptor source for this set is a man aged 50 to 60 with urothelial cancer.

This chain joins TRBV6-6 and TRBJ2-7; 10 bases line up with TRBD2. The V gene's germline CDR1 is MNHNY and CDR2 SVGAGI (reference sequence). The length of the CDR3 is 14 residues. With V trimmed by 10 bases and J by 1 base, 7 bases remained unmatched. The CDR3 bases are TGTGCCATCAAGCGGGAGGGTGGATCCTACGAGCAGTACTTC. Its protein is CAIKREGGSYEQYF.

A single count supports this clone. The genes are TRBV2 and TRBJ1-5; D remains unclear. Germline V gene data show CDR1 as SNHLY and CDR2 as FYNNEI. CDR3 size: 16 residues. V lost 7 bases to trimming and J lost 4 bases, with 20 bases between them. CDR3 coding DNA: TGTGCCAGCACCTCCTCTGAGGTTTCCCTAAATCAGCCCCAGCATTTT. This gives the protein CASTSSEVSLNQPQHF.

This chain connects TRBV5-1 to TRBJ1-1; TRBD1 aligns across 8 bases. The CDR3 loop spans 15 amino acids. Germline CDR1 and CDR2: SGHRS and YFSETQ. With 5 bases clipped from V and 1 base from J, the junction kept 7 bases outside the gene matches. This chain's CDR3 is CASRIGGTGNTEAFF. The CDR3 DNA follows: TGCGCCAGCAGAATTGGGGGGACAGGGAACACTGAAGCTTTCTTT.

The chain carries TRBV19 and TRBJ1-2; tentatively, D is TRBD1 (6 bases). Germline values: CDR1 LNHDA, CDR2 SQIVND (reference sequence). This CDR3 contains 14 residues. Trimming removed 5 bases at V and 7 bases at J, with 17 bases between. The CDR3 DNA sequence: TGTGCCAGTAGTTTCCGTCGACAGGACTCTGGCTACACCTTC. The encoded protein is CASSFRRQDSGYTF.

The rearrangement joins TRBV5-1 to TRBJ2-1; TRBD2 aligns across 7 bases. This CDR3 contains 17 residues. The ends lost 4 bases at V and 4 bases at J; junction bases unmatched: 14. Germline lookup yields CDR1 SGHRS and CDR2 YFSETQ. The CDR3 spells CASSRPGRGSRYNEQFF. The CDR3 DNA follows: TGCGCCAGCAGCCGACCGGGGAGGGGAAGTCGATACAATGAGCAGTTCTTC.

The chain is built from TRBV9 and TRBJ2-3; D gene uncertain. V lost 6 bases and J lost 1, with 12 bases in between. CDR1 is SGDLS and CDR2 is YYNGEE in the germline V gene. This CDR3 has 14 residues. CDR3 sequence (DNA): TGTGCCAGCACACGCGGTCTTGGCACAGATACGCAGTATTTT. It specifies CASTRGLGTDTQYF.

This CDR3 is CASSGTGGWSSPLHF. DNA for the CDR3: TGTGCCAGCAGTGGGACAGGGGGTTGGAGTTCACCCCTCCACTTT. The gene calls are TRBV6-6 and TRBJ1-6; 11 bases fit TRBD1. The length of the CDR3 is 15 residues. The trim removed 5 bases at V and 9 bases at J, leaving 6 bases unmatched. Germline-derived CDR1 and CDR2 are MNHNY and SVGAGI (reference sequence).

This rearrangement joins TRBV27 to TRBJ1-1, with D tentatively TRBD1 (5 bases). The ends were cut back, 5 bases at V and 6 bases at J, with 16 bases in the middle. CDR1 and CDR2 from the germline V gene are MNHEY and SMNVEV (reference sequence). This CDR3 has 14 amino acids. CDR3 residues: CASSLTGVIAEAFF. CDR3 bases: TGTGCCAGCAGTCTGACGGGGGTGATAGCTGAAGCTTTCTTT.

The chain is built from TRBV5-1 and TRBJ1-2; D ambiguous. V dropped 8 bases and J dropped 1 base, with 18 bases sitting between them. Germline V CDR1 and CDR2: SGHRS, YFSETQ. The CDR3 spans 15 residues. This CDR3 is CASQILPGRNYGYTF. CDR3 DNA sequence: TGCGCCAGTCAAATTCTCCCAGGCCGTAACTATGGCTACACCTTC.

V and J are TRBV25-1 and TRBJ1-4; 9 bases match TRBD1. Germline loops: CDR1 MGHDK, CDR2 SYGVNS. The trim removed 4 bases at V and 2 bases at J, leaving 5 bases unmatched. The CDR3 runs 16 residues. CDR3 DNA sequence: TGTGCCAGCAGTGCGGGACAGGGAAGGACTAATGAAAAACTGTTTTTT. This gives the protein CASSAGQGRTNEKLFF. The whole variable domain, remainder taken from reference TRBV25-1 and TRBJ1-4, is EADIYQTPRYLVIGTGKKITLECSQTMGHDKMYWYQQDPGMELHLIHYSYGVNSTEKGDLSSESTVSRIRTEHFPLTLESARPSHTSQYLCASSAGQGRTNEKLFFGSGTQLSVL.

The genes are TRBV28 and TRBJ2-1; 7 bases are a match to TRBD2. This CDR3 comprises 16 residues. Germline trimming cut 6 bases from V and 5 bases from J; bases unmatched to any gene: 13. From germline, CDR1 is MDHEN and CDR2 SYDVKM. The CDR3 reads CASSPYGGGSHNEQFF. CDR3 nucleotides: TGTGCCAGCAGCCCTTACGGGGGAGGGTCCCACAATGAGCAGTTCTTC.

The chain combines TRBV29-1 with TRBJ2-2; perhaps TRBD1 as D (6 bases). The CDR3 covers 14 residues. With 4 bases removed from V and 2 bases from J, the gap between germline ends came to 11 bases. CDR1 is SQVTM and CDR2 is ANQGSEA in the germline V gene. Here the CDR3 reads CSVAGHKNTGELFF. In nucleotides, the CDR3 is TGCAGCGTTGCGGGACACAAAAACACCGGGGAGCTGTTTTTT.

This rearrangement joins TRBV7-2 to TRBJ2-1; TRBD2 matches at 8 bases. The J segment lost 3 bases and the V segment lost 5 bases, leaving 6 bases of the junction unmatched. Per the germline V gene, CDR1 is SGHTA and CDR2 is FQGNSA. CDR3 length: 15 amino acids. The CDR3: CASSLSGTRYNEQFF. Written as DNA, the CDR3 is TGTGCCAGCAGCCTTAGCGGGACGCGCTACAATGAGCAGTTCTTC. Drawing the rest from reference TRBV7-2 and TRBJ2-1, the complete variable domain is GAGVSQSPSNKVTEKGKDVELRCDPISGHTALYWYRQSLGQGLEFLIYFQGNSAPDKSGLPSDRFSAERTGGSVSTLTIQRTQQEDSAVYLCASSLSGTRYNEQFFGPGTRLTVL.

The chain has TRBV30 and TRBJ1-2; D is unclear. This CDR3 contains 15 residues. Germline V gene data show CDR1 as GTSNPN and CDR2 as SVGIG (reference sequence). Trimming took 7 bases from V and 9 from J, leaving 27 bases between them. In nucleotides, the CDR3 is TGTGCCTCCCCCGCGGAGGGCAGGACGATCGATAGCTACACCTTC. Amino acids: CASPAEGRTIDSYTF. Full variable domain (outside the CDR3, taken from reference TRBV30 and TRBJ1-2): SQTIHQWPATLVQPVGSPLSLECTVEGTSNPNLYWYRQAAGRGLQLLFYSVGIGQISSEVPQNLSASRPQDRQFILSSKKLLLSDSGFYLCASPAEGRTIDSYTFGSGTRLTVV.